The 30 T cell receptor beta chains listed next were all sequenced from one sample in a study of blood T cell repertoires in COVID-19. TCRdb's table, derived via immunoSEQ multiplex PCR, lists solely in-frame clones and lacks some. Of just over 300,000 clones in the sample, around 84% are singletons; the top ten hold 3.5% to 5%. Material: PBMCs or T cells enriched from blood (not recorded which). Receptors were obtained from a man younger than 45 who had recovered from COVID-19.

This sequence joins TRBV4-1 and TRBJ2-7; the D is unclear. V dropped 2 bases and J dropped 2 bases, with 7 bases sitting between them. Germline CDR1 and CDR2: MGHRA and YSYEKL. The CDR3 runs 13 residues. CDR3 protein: CASSQLTAYEQYF. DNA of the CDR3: TGCGCCAGCAGCCAACTCACAGCCTACGAGCAGTACTTC.

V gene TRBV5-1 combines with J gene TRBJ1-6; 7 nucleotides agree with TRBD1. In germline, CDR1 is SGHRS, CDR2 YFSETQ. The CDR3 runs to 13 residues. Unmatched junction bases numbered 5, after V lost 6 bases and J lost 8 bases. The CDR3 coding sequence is TGCGCCAGCAAAGGACAGGCAGATTCACCCCTCCACTTT. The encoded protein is CASKGQADSPLHF. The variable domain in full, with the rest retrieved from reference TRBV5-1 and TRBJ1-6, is KAGVTQTPRYLIKTRGQQVTLSCSPISGHRSVSWYQQTPGQGLQFLFEYFSETQRNKGNFPGRFSGRQFSNSRSEMNVSTLELGDSALYLCASKGQADSPLHFGNGTRLTVT.

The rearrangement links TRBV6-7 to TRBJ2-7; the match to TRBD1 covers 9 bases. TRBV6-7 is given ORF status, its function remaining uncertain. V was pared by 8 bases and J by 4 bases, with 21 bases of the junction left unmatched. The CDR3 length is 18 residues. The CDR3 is CASPFAHEFGTGMYEQYF. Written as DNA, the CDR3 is TGTGCCAGCCCCTTCGCGCATGAATTTGGGACAGGGATGTACGAGCAGTACTTC.

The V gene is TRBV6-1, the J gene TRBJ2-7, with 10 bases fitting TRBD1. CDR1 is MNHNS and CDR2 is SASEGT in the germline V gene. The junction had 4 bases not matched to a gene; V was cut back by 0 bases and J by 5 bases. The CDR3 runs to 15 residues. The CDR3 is CASSEATGGADEQYF. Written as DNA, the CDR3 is TGTGCCAGCAGTGAAGCGACAGGGGGCGCGGACGAGCAGTACTTC.

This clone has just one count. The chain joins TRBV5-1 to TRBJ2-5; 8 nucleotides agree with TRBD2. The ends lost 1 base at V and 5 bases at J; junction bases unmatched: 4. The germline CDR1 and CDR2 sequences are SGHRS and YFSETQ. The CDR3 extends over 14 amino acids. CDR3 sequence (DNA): TGCGCCAGCAGCTTGTTAGTAGCGGGGGAGACCCAGTACTTC. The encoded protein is CASSLLVAGETQYF.

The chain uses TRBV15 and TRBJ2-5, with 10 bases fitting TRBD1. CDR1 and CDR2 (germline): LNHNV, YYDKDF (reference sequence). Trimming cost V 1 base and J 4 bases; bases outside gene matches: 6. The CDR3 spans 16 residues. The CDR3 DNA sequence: TGTGCCACCAGCAGAGGGGACAGGGGTCCCTCAGAGACCCAGTACTTC. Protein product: CATSRGDRGPSETQYF.

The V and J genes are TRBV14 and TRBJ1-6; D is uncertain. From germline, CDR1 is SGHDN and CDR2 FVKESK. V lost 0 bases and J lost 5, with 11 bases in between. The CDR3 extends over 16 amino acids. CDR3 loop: CASSQEGRGNNSPLHF. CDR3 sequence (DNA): TGTGCCAGCAGCCAAGAAGGGAGAGGGAATAATTCACCCCTCCACTTT. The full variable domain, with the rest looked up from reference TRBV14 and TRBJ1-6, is EAGVTQFPSHSVIEKGQTVTLRCDPISGHDNLYWYRRVMGKEIKFLLHFVKESKQDESGMPNNRFLAERTGGTYSTLKVQPAELEDSGVYFCASSQEGRGNNSPLHFGNGTRLTVT.

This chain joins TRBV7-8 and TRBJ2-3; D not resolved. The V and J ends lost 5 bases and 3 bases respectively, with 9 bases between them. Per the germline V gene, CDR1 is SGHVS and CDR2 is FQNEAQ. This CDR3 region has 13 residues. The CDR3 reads CASSRHGTDTQYF. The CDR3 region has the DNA TGTGCCAGCAGCCGCCACGGGACAGATACGCAGTATTTT.

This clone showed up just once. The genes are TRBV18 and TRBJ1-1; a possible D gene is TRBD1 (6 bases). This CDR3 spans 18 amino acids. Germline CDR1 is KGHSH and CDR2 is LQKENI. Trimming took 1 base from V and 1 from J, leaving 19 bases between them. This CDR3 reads CASSPLTGWSGTNTEAFF. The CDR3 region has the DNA TGTGCCAGCTCACCACTTACAGGGTGGAGCGGAACGAACACTGAAGCTTTCTTT.

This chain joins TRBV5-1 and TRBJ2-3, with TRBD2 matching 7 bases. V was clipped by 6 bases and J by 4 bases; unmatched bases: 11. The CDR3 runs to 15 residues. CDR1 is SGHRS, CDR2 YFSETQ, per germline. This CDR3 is CASTPASGVADTQYF. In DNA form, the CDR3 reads TGCGCCAGCACCCCAGCGAGCGGGGTAGCAGATACGCAGTATTTT.

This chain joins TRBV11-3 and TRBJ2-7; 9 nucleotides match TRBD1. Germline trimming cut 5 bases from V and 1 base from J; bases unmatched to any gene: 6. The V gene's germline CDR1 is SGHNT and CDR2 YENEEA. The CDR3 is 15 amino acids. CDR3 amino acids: CASSASGTGSYEQYF. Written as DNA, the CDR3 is TGTGCCAGCAGCGCCTCCGGGACAGGGTCCTACGAGCAGTACTTC.

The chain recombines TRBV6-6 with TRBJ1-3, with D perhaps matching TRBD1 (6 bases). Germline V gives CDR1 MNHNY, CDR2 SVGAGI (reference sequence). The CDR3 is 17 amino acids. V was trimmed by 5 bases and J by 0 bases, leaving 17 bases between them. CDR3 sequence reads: CASSLEFDRNSGNTIYF. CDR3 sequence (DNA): TGTGCCAGCAGTCTGGAATTCGACAGGAACTCTGGAAACACCATATATTTT.

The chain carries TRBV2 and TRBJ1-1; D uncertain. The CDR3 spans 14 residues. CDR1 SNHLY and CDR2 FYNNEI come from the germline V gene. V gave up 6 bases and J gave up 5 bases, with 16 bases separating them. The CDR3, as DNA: TGTGCCAGCAGGCCCCTGTTTCAGTTGACTGAAGCTTTCTTT. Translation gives CASRPLFQLTEAFF.

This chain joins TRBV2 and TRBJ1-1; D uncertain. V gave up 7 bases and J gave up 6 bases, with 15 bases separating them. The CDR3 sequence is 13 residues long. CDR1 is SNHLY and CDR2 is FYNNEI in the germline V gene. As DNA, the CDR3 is TGTGCCAGCATGTCGGCACTGCGGGCTGAAGCTTTCTTT. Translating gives CASMSALRAEAFF.

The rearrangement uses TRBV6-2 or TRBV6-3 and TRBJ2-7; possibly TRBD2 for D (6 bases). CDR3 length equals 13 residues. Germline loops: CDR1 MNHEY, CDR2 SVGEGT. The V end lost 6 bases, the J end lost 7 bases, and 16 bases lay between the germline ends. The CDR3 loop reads CASSFTRRVEQYF. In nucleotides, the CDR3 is TGTGCCAGCAGCTTCACAAGGAGGGTTGAGCAGTACTTC.

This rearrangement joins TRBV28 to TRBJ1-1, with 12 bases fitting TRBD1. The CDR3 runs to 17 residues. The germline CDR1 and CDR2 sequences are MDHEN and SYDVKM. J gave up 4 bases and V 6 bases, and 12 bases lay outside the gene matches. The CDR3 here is CASRYGTGGSVFTEAFF. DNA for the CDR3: TGTGCCAGCAGGTATGGGACAGGGGGCAGTGTGTTCACTGAAGCTTTCTTT. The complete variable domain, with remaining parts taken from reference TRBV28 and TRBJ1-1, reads DVKVTQSSRYLVKRTGEKVFLECVQDMDHENMFWYRQDPGLGLRLIYFSYDVKMKEKGDIPEGYSVSREKKERFSLILESASTNQTSMYLCASRYGTGGSVFTEAFFGQGTRLTVV.

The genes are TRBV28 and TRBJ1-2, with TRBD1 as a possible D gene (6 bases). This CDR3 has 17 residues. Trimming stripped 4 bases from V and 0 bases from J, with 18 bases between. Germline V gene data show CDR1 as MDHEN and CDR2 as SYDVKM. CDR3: CASSWGGGDIANYGYTF. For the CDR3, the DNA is TGTGCCAGCAGTTGGGGGGGAGGGGACATAGCTAACTATGGCTACACCTTC.

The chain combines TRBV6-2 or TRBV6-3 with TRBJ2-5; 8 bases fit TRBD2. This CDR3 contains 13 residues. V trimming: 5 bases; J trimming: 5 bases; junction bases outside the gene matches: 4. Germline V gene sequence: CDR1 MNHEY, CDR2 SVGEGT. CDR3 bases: TGTGCCAGCAGTACACTAGCGGTGGAGACCCAGTACTTC. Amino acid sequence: CASSTLAVETQYF.

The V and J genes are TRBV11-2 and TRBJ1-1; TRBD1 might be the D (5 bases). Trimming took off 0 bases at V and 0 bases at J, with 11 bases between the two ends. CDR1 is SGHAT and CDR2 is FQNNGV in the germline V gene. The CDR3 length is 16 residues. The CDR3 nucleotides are TGTGCCAGCAGCTTAGATTCAAGACAGTTGAACACTGAAGCTTTCTTT. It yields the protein CASSLDSRQLNTEAFF.

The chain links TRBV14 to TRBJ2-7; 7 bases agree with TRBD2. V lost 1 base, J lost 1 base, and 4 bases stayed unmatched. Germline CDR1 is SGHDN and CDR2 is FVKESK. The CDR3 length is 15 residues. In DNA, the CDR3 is TGTGCCAGCAGCCAAGGGGACTACAGTTCCTACGAGCAGTACTTC. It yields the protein CASSQGDYSSYEQYF.

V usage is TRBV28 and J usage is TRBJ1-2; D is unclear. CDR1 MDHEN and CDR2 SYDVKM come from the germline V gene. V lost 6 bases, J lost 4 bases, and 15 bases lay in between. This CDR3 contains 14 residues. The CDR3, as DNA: TGTGCCAGCAGGTCCCTCGGGGATCGCTATGGCTACACCTTC. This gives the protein CASRSLGDRYGYTF.

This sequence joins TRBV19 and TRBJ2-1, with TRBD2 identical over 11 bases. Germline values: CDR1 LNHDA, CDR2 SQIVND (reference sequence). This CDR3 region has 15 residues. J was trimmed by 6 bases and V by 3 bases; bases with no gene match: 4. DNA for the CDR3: TGTGCCAGTAGTATTCGGCTAGCGGGAGGCAATGAGCAGTTCTTC. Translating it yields CASSIRLAGGNEQFF.

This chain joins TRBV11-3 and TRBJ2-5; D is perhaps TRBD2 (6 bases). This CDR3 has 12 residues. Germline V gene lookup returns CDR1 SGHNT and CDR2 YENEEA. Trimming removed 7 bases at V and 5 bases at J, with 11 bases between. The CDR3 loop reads CASNRGRETQYF. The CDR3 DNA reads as TGTGCCAGCAACCGGGGGAGGGAGACCCAGTACTTC.

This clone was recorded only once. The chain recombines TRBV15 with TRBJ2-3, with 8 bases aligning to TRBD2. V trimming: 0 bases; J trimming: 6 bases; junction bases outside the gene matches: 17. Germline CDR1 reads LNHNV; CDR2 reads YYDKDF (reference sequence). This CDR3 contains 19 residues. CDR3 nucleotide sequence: TGTGCCACCAGCAGAGAGGCCCTAGCTAGCGGGCTCATAGGGGATACGCAGTATTTT. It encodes CATSREALASGLIGDTQYF.

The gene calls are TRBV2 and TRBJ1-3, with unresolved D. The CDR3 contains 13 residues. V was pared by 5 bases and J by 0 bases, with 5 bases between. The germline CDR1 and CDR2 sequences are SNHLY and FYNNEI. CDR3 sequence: CASSPDSGNTIYF. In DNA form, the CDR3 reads TGTGCCAGCAGTCCAGACTCTGGAAACACCATATATTTT.

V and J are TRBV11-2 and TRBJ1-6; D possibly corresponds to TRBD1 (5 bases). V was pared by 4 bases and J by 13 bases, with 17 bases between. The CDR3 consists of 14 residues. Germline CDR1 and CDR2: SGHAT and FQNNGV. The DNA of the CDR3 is TGTGCCAGCAGCTCGGGGGGAGGGTACGGGCCCCTCCACTTT. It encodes CASSSGGGYGPLHF.

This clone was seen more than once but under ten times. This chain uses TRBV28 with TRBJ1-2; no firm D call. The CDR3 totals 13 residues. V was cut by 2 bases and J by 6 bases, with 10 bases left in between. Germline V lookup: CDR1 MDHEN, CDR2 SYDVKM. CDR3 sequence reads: CASSLGGLDGYTF. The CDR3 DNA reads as TGTGCCAGCAGTTTAGGAGGGTTGGATGGCTACACCTTC.

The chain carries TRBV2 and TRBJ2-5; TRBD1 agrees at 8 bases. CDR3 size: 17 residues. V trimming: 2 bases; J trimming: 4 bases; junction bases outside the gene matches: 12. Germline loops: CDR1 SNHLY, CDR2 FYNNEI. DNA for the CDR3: TGTGCCAGCAGTGAACCCTCCCCCGGACAGGGCGGAGAGACCCAGTACTTC. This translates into CASSEPSPGQGGETQYF.

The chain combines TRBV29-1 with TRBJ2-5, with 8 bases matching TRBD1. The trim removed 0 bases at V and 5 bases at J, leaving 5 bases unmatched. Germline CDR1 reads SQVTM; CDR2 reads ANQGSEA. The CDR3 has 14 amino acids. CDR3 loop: CSVEDLGQGETQYF. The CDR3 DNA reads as TGCAGCGTTGAAGACCTAGGACAGGGCGAGACCCAGTACTTC.

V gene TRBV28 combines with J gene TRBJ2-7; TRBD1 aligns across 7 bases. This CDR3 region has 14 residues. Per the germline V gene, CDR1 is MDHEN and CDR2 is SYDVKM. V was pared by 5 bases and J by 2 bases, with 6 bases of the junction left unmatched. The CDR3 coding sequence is TGTGCCAGCAGTCCTTGGGACAGTACCTACGAGCAGTACTTC. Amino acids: CASSPWDSTYEQYF.